These 28 T cell receptor beta chains were all obtained from the same sample, sequenced in a study of T cell repertoires in cytomegalovirus infection. No antigens are known for them. TCRdb ran MiXCR on the reads and lists one entry per CDR3 protein. Of roughly 100,000 distinct CDR3 sequences listed, around 40% are singletons. Material: CD8+ T cells from cultured PBMCs, obtained from culture after CMV antigen stimulation. These receptors came from a human donor in good health (CMV status not recorded). Some clones in this sample may be carry-over from other donors' samples.

This sequence joins TRBV2 and TRBJ1-5; D call uncertain. The V gene's germline CDR1 is SNHLY and CDR2 FYNNEI. Deletions cut 2 bases from V and 2 bases from J, with 10 bases between. The CDR3 is 15 amino acids. This CDR3 is CASSETSPGNQPQHF. CDR3 bases: TGTGCCAGCAGTGAAACATCGCCGGGCAATCAGCCCCAGCATTTT.

In this sample, this clonotype turned up many times. The rearrangement joins TRBV19 to TRBJ2-7, with D tentatively TRBD1 or TRBD2 (5 bases each). V gave up 4 bases and J gave up 2 bases, with 12 bases separating them. CDR1 and CDR2 (germline): LNHDA, SQIVND (reference sequence). The CDR3 is 14 residues long. The CDR3 region has the DNA TGTGCCAGTAGTACGGGGACGGAGACCTACGAGCAGTACTTC. Amino acids: CASSTGTETYEQYF.

The gene calls are TRBV6-2 or TRBV6-3 and TRBJ1-1; 7 nucleotides agree with TRBD1. CDR1 is MNHEY, CDR2 SVGEGT, per germline. CDR3 length equals 15 residues. The V gene end was trimmed by 0 bases and the J gene end by 8 bases; junction bases not matched to a gene: 9. As DNA, the CDR3 is TGTGCCAGCAGTTACTCTCCCCGAGGACAGGCCGAAGCTTTCTTT. Its translation is CASSYSPRGQAEAFF.

The J gene is TRBJ2-5, the V gene TRBV18, with D possibly matching TRBD1 (9 bases). This CDR3 contains 20 residues. Trimming took 0 bases from V and 2 from J, leaving 25 bases between them. Per the germline V gene, CDR1 is KGHSH and CDR2 is LQKENI. The CDR3 DNA reads TGTGCCAGCTCACCACCAGTGGGACAGGGAGTAGCGGGGACTCAAGAGACCCAGTACTTC. Protein: CASSPPVGQGVAGTQETQYF. The full variable domain, with the rest looked up from reference TRBV18 and TRBJ2-5, is NAGVMQNPRHLVRRRGQEARLRCSPMKGHSHVYWYRQLPEEGLKFMVYLQKENIIDESGMPKERFSAEFPKEGPSILRIQQVVRGDSAAYFCASSPPVGQGVAGTQETQYFGPGTRLLVL.

With regard to this clonotype: A much larger clone sits a single nucleotide away, making a read error possible. The chain recombines TRBV28 with TRBJ1-1; D remains unclear. V was trimmed by 3 bases and J by 3 bases, leaving 2 bases between them. The CDR3 runs to 11 residues. CDR1 and CDR2 (germline): MDHEN, SYDVKM. CDR3 sequence: CASSFYTEAFF. The CDR3 bases are TGTGCCAGCAGTTTCTACACTGAAGCTTTCTTT.

This chain uses TRBV27 with TRBJ1-2, with TRBD1 matching over 7 bases. CDR3 length: 14 residues. Unmatched junction bases numbered 4, after V lost 3 bases and J lost 3 bases. Germline-derived CDR1 and CDR2 are MNHEY and SMNVEV (reference sequence). The CDR3 DNA reads TGTGCCAGCAGTTTCGGGGGACAGCACTATGGCTACACCTTC. As protein: CASSFGGQHYGYTF.

V is TRBV9 and J is TRBJ2-1; D is perhaps TRBD1 or TRBD2 (6 bases each). V lost 0 bases, J lost 4 bases, and 11 bases lay in between. This CDR3 has 15 residues. CDR1 and CDR2 from the germline V gene are SGDLS and YYNGEE. The CDR3 DNA is TGTGCCAGCAGCGTAGATGGGGGGCCTTACAATGAGCAGTTCTTC. This encodes CASSVDGGPYNEQFF.

The V gene is TRBV12-3 or TRBV12-4, the J gene TRBJ2-2; 7 nucleotides agree with TRBD1. The CDR3 covers 15 residues. With 7 bases clipped from V and 4 bases from J, the junction kept 9 bases outside the gene matches. The DNA of the CDR3 is TGTGCCAGCACCCATCGGGACAGACCCACCGGGGAGCTGTTTTTT. Translation gives CASTHRDRPTGELFF.

The genes are TRBV29-1 and TRBJ1-2; D is unclear. The ends were cut back, 3 bases at V and 0 bases at J, with 8 bases in the middle. Germline CDR1 is SQVTM and CDR2 is ANQGSEA. This CDR3 comprises 13 residues. CDR3 coding DNA: TGCAGCGTTGAGGCAGCTTCTAACTATGGCTACACCTTC. It is translated as CSVEAASNYGYTF.

In this sample, this clonotype turned up a few times. V and J are TRBV28 and TRBJ2-2, with a tentative D call TRBD1 (6 bases). The CDR3 is 15 residues long. Per the germline V gene, CDR1 is MDHEN and CDR2 is SYDVKM. The V and J ends lost 3 bases and 2 bases respectively, with 10 bases between them. CDR3 residues: CASSFRGINTGELFF. CDR3 in DNA: TGTGCCAGCAGTTTTAGGGGGATAAACACCGGGGAGCTGTTTTTT.

The CDR3 is CASSQGPLYEQYF. In DNA form, the CDR3 reads TGCGCCAGCAGCCAAGGCCCCCTCTACGAGCAGTACTTC. The rearrangement uses TRBV4-1 and TRBJ2-7, with unresolved D. The V and J ends lost 1 base and 3 bases respectively, with 7 bases between them. CDR1 and CDR2 (germline): MGHRA, YSYEKL. The CDR3 contains 13 residues.

CDR3 nucleotide sequence: TGTGCCAGCAGTTGGACAGGGTTGGGCGGGGAGCTGTTTTTT. Translating gives CASSWTGLGGELFF. The chain combines TRBV12-3 or TRBV12-4 with TRBJ2-2; 8 bases are shared with TRBD1. V shed 4 bases and J 7 bases; nucleotides not matched to a gene: 5. CDR3 length equals 14 residues.

In this sample, this clonotype turned up a few times. The chain is built from TRBV4-1 and TRBJ2-3; 7 nucleotides line up with TRBD1. Germline V CDR1 and CDR2: MGHRA, YSYEKL. V was pared by 1 base and J by 6 bases, with 4 bases of the junction left unmatched. The CDR3 is 14 residues long. The CDR3 nucleotides read TGCGCCAGCAGCCAAGGACAGGGCCCGGATACGCAGTATTTT. Translating gives CASSQGQGPDTQYF.

There are a few counts of this clonotype. This chain links TRBV5-6 with TRBJ2-2, with 9 nucleotides matching TRBD2. The CDR3 covers 15 residues. V gave up 4 bases and J gave up 1 base; unmatched junction bases: 2. The germline gives CDR1 SGHDT, CDR2 YYEEEE. The CDR3: CASSAGGENTGELFF. The CDR3 nucleotides are TGTGCCAGCAGCGCGGGGGGGGAGAACACCGGGGAGCTGTTTTTT.

This clonotype was detected a few times. V is TRBV20-1 and J is TRBJ2-5; D not resolved. The germline V and J ends were trimmed by 6 bases and 2 bases, with 16 bases remaining between them. The CDR3 length is 14 residues. The germline gives CDR1 DFQATT, CDR2 SNEGSKA (reference sequence). CDR3 in DNA: TGCAGTGCCAAAAGATTGGGGTGGCAAGAGACCCAGTACTTC. It encodes CSAKRLGWQETQYF.

The chain combines TRBV3-1 with TRBJ2-1; D perhaps matches TRBD2 (6 bases). Germline CDR1 is LGHDT and CDR2 is YNNKEL (reference sequence). CDR3 length equals 16 residues. Trimming removed 0 bases from V and 3 bases from J, with 12 bases in between. In nucleotides, the CDR3 is TGTGCCAGCAGCCAAGATTCGGGCGGGGTCTACAATGAGCAGTTCTTC. Amino acids: CASSQDSGGVYNEQFF.

In this sample, this clonotype turned up a few times. The rearrangement uses TRBV7-9 and TRBJ2-7, with D unresolved. Trimming took off 2 bases at V and 5 bases at J, with 13 bases between the two ends. Looked up from germline, CDR1 is SEHNR and CDR2 is FQNEAQ (reference sequence). This CDR3 is 14 amino acids long. The CDR3 sequence is CASSLLPGLDEQYF. CDR3 DNA: TGTGCCAGCAGCTTACTCCCCGGCTTGGACGAGCAGTACTTC.

The V gene is TRBV6-2 or TRBV6-3, the J gene TRBJ2-2, with TRBD2 identical over 10 bases. Looked up from germline, CDR1 is MNHEY and CDR2 is SVGEGT. V was clipped by 8 bases and J by 3 bases; unmatched bases: 9. CDR3 length: 16 amino acids. The CDR3 DNA sequence: TGTGCCAGCCTTCGGTCTAGCGGGGGTTACACCGGGGAGCTGTTTTTT. It yields the protein CASLRSSGGYTGELFF.

This clonotype was detected a few times. J is TRBJ1-1 and V is TRBV6-2 or TRBV6-3, with D hard to call. Per germline, CDR1 MNHEY and CDR2 SVGEGT. The CDR3 is made up of 16 amino acids. Trimming stripped 0 bases from V and 0 bases from J, with 11 bases between. As DNA, the CDR3 is TGTGCCAGCAGTTACTCCCCGGCCCGACTGAACACTGAAGCTTTCTTT. It yields the protein CASSYSPARLNTEAFF.

The sample holds a few counts of this clonotype. The junction does not match germline at one end; this may be a read error. V gene TRBV19 combines with J gene TRBJ2-1; 8 positions match TRBD2. The V gene's germline CDR1 is LNHDA and CDR2 SQIVND (reference sequence). The CDR3 has 16 amino acids. In DNA, the CDR3 is TGTGCCAGTAGTATAGACGCGGGACTAGGTTACAATGAGCAGTTTTTC. Protein product: CASSIDAGLGYNEQFF.

This clonotype was counted between two and nine times. The chain carries TRBV2 and TRBJ2-3, with D unclear. Between the trimmed V and J ends, which lost 7 bases and 0 bases, there was a span of 11 bases. This CDR3 spans 14 amino acids. Germline V gene lookup returns CDR1 SNHLY and CDR2 FYNNEI. The CDR3 sequence is CASTRTGSTDTQYF. The CDR3 coding sequence is TGTGCCAGCACCAGGACGGGTAGCACAGATACGCAGTATTTT.

This clonotype was observed many times. The chain links TRBV27 to TRBJ2-1, with D hard to call. The CDR3 runs to 15 residues. Per the germline V gene, CDR1 is MNHEY and CDR2 is SMNVEV (reference sequence). The V end was cut by 5 bases, the J end by 4 bases, with 15 bases between. CDR3 region: CASSPDAAVYNEQFF. CDR3 DNA: TGTGCCAGCAGTCCGGACGCCGCGGTGTACAATGAGCAGTTCTTC.

A few counts support this clonotype. The J gene is TRBJ2-5, the V gene TRBV27; possibly TRBD2 for D (6 bases). Germline V gene sequence: CDR1 MNHEY, CDR2 SMNVEV (reference sequence). The V gene lost 3 bases and the J gene lost 5 bases, with 13 bases spanning the gap. CDR3 length: 14 amino acids. The CDR3 DNA reads TGTGCCAGCAGTTTTGGGGCCGGAGGGGAGACCCAGTACTTC. Amino acids: CASSFGAGGETQYF.

The chain links TRBV9 to TRBJ1-5, with no clear D. CDR1 SGDLS and CDR2 YYNGEE come from the germline V gene. The CDR3 covers 13 residues. Trimming took off 2 bases at V and 7 bases at J, with 10 bases between the two ends. For the CDR3, the DNA is TGTGCCAGCAGCGTTTCGATCGGACAGCCCCAGCATTTT. Its protein is CASSVSIGQPQHF.

The genes are TRBV27 and TRBJ2-7; TRBD1 is a possible D gene (6 bases). Deletions cut 6 bases from V and 1 base from J, with 19 bases between. Germline V gene sequence: CDR1 MNHEY, CDR2 SMNVEV (reference sequence). The CDR3 contains 16 residues. CDR3: CASSPTGAIGSYEQYF. In DNA, the CDR3 is TGTGCCAGCAGCCCGACAGGAGCAATTGGTTCCTACGAGCAGTACTTC.

The chain is built from TRBV29-1 and TRBJ2-7; 7 positions agree with TRBD1. The J segment lost 0 bases and the V segment lost 7 bases, leaving 12 bases of the junction unmatched. This CDR3 is 15 amino acids long. Looked up from germline, CDR1 is SQVTM and CDR2 is ANQGSEA. The CDR3 region has the DNA TGCAGCGCTGGCGGCGGACAGGTACCCTCCTACGAGCAGTACTTC. It translates to CSAGGGQVPSYEQYF.

This clonotype was seen repeatedly, ten times or more. V usage is TRBV10-3 and J usage is TRBJ2-1; 11 bases are a match to TRBD2. V dropped 5 bases and J dropped 5; count of bases not matched to a gene: 5. The CDR3 extends over 15 amino acids. CDR1 and CDR2 (germline): ENHRY, SYGVKD. The CDR3 DNA reads as TGTGCCATCAGTACTAGCGGGGGCCTTAACAATGAGCAGTTCTTC. Translating it yields CAISTSGGLNNEQFF.

The chain carries TRBV12-3 or TRBV12-4 and TRBJ2-5; no firm D call. The CDR3 contains 13 residues. The V and J ends lost 6 bases and 1 base respectively, with 9 bases between them. The CDR3 region is CASRMTGQETQYF. The CDR3 DNA follows: TGTGCCAGCAGGATGACTGGCCAAGAGACCCAGTACTTC.